Listed below are T cell receptor beta chains from one sample, sequenced in a study of identical twins. A single record per CDR3 protein comes from TCRdb applying MiXCR to the 5' RACE reads. The sample contains around 510,000 distinct CDR3 sequences, around an eighth of which appear only once. In addition, the sample was reused for a study of yellow fever vaccine responses in identical twins.

Input material: CD4+ T cells sorted from blood. Receptors were obtained from a woman aged 18-29 years in good health. The CDR3 runs from the conserved cysteine through the conserved F or W. A D gene is named only where the DNA matches it firmly. Expanded clones get a size class; other rows say once, few or many, or leave the size out.

NA	TRBV7-7	few	TRBJ2-1	CASSLNRANYNEQFF	TGTGCTAGCAGCCTGAACCGGGCGAATTACAATGAGCAGTTCTTC
NA	TRBV27	few	TRBJ2-3	CASSLSYTDTQYF	TGTGCCAGCAGTTTATCCTACACAGATACGCAGTATTTT
TRBD1	TRBV12-3/TRBV12-4	many	TRBJ1-1	CASSPTGSRTEAFF	TGTGCCAGCAGTCCGACAGGGAGTCGCACTGAAGCTTTCTTT
NA	TRBV5-1	few	TRBJ2-1	CASSLWLDEQFF	TGCGCCAGCAGCTTGTGGTTGGATGAGCAGTTCTTC
TRBD1	TRBV12-3/TRBV12-4	many	TRBJ1-2	CASNLGQGGGGYTF	TGTGCCAGCAACCTGGGACAGGGGGGTGGCGGCTACACCTTC
NA	TRBV12-3/TRBV12-4	NA	TRBJ2-7	CASSSNVSPGEQYF	TGTGCCAGCAGCTCGAACGTCTCGCCGGGAGAGCAGTACTTC
NA	TRBV7-9	few	TRBJ1-4	CASSPGSLNEKLFF	TGTGCCAGCAGTCCAGGAAGCCTAAATGAAAAACTGTTTTTT
NA	TRBV27	few	TRBJ1-2	CASSLSMDRGPTNYGYTF	TGTGCCAGCAGTTTATCGATGGACAGAGGCCCCACTAACTATGGCTACACCTTC
NA	TRBV7-9	few	TRBJ2-2	CASSVAGGSGELFF	TGTGCCAGCAGCGTAGCCGGGGGCTCCGGGGAGCTGTTTTTT
NA	TRBV29-1	few	TRBJ2-3	CSVDRRLVNTDTQYF	TGCAGCGTTGATCGGCGACTAGTTAATACAGATACGCAGTATTTT
TRBD2	TRBV4-2	NA	TRBJ2-3	CASSQVASGSRDTQYF	TGTGCCAGCAGCCAAGTGGCCAGCGGGAGTAGGGATACGCAGTATTTT
TRBD1	TRBV5-1	NA	TRBJ1-6	CASSPGQDSPLHF	TGCGCCAGCAGCCCCGGACAGGATTCACCCCTCCACTTT
TRBD1	TRBV20-1	NA	TRBJ1-6	CSAEGGQTFSPLHF	TGCAGTGCTGAGGGGGGACAGACATTTTCACCCCTCCACTTT
TRBD1	TRBV20-1	few	TRBJ2-5	CSAATGLETQYF	TGCAGTGCCGCGACAGGGTTGGAGACCCAGTACTTC
TRBD2	TRBV7-2	NA	TRBJ2-1	CASSLVLAGARGEQFF	TGTGCCAGCAGCTTAGTACTAGCGGGGGCCCGCGGGGAGCAGTTCTTC
NA	TRBV4-1	few	TRBJ2-1	CASSQVSTGVRWNEQFF	TGCGCCAGCAGCCAAGTTAGTACGGGAGTGCGGTGGAATGAGCAGTTCTTC
NA	TRBV21-1	NA	TRBJ2-7	CASSKEGLAETYEQYF	TGTGCCAGCAGCAAAGAGGGACTAGCGGAAACCTACGAGCAGTACTTC
NA	TRBV7-2	few	TRBJ2-1	CASSPYQSSYNEQFF	TGTGCCAGCAGCCCGTACCAAAGCTCCTACAATGAGCAGTTCTTC
TRBD2	TRBV9	NA	TRBJ2-1	CASSVVGTSGGAYNEQFF	TGTGCCAGCAGCGTAGTGGGGACTAGCGGGGGGGCCTATAATGAGCAGTTCTTC
TRBD2	TRBV5-1	NA	TRBJ2-5	CASSTGLLAGDSRRETQYF	TGCGCCAGCAGTACGGGATTGCTAGCGGGGGATAGCCGCAGGGAGACCCAGTACTTC
TRBD1	TRBV7-8	many	TRBJ1-6	CASSLDRGQSPLHF	TGTGCCAGCAGCTTGGACAGGGGGCAATCACCCCTCCACTTT
TRBD1	TRBV5-4	many	TRBJ1-5	CASSLGGTAGDQPQHF	TGTGCCAGCAGCTTGGGGGGGACAGCAGGAGATCAGCCCCAGCATTTT
NA	TRBV9	few	TRBJ1-1	CASSAQDTVNTEAFF	TGTGCCAGCAGCGCCCAAGACACCGTGAACACTGAAGCTTTCTTT
NA	TRBV5-1	NA	TRBJ1-2	CASSLDAPGDYGYTF	TGCGCCAGCAGCTTGGATGCCCCGGGGGACTATGGCTACACCTTC
NA	TRBV27	many	TRBJ2-1	CASGGGRGQNYNEQFF	TGTGCCAGCGGAGGGGGAAGGGGACAGAACTACAATGAGCAGTTCTTC
TRBD2	TRBV12-5	NA	TRBJ2-1	CASGNYLAGGVNEQFF	TGTGCTAGTGGTAATTATTTAGCGGGAGGCGTCAATGAGCAGTTCTTC
NA	TRBV5-6	NA	TRBJ2-7	CASSSRREQYF	TGTGCCAGCAGCTCGCGCCGTGAGCAGTACTTC